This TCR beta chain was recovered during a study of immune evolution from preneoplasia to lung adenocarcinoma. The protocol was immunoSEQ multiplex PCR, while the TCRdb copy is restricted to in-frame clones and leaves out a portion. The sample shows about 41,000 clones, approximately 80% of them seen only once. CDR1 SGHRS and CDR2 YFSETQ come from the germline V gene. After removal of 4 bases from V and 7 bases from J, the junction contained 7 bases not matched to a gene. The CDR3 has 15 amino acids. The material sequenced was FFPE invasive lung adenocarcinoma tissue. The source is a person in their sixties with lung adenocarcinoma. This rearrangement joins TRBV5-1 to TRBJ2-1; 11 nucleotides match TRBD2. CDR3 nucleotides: TGCGCCAGCAGCGCCGGGACTAGCGGTGCAAATGAGCAGTTCTTC. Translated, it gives CASSAGTSGANEQFF.